A single sample is the source of the 10 T cell receptor beta chains below, sequenced in a study of blood T cell repertoires in COVID-19. This table comes from immunoSEQ multiplex PCR, and its TCRdb copy is limited to in-frame clones, with some not included. The profile shows roughly 220,000 clones, just over 85% of them singletons. Material for sequencing was peripheral blood. The receptors originated from an elderly man with acute or convalescent COVID-19.

The chain recombines TRBV7-2 with TRBJ1-6; D gene ambiguous. Trimming stripped 1 base from V and 7 bases from J, with 20 bases between. The CDR3 contains 18 residues. Germline CDR1 SGHTA, CDR2 FQGNSA. Here the CDR3 DNA reads TGTGCCAGCAGCTTAGTCGGCACCCGGGATTCGACGAATTCACCCCTCCACTTT. As protein: CASSLVGTRDSTNSPLHF.

DNA of the CDR3: TGTGCCAGCTCACCACCGCTGACTGGTGGCAATCAGCCCCAGCATTTT. Its protein is CASSPPLTGGNQPQHF. The chain employs TRBV18 and TRBJ1-5; no clear D gene. The CDR3 is 16 residues long. From germline, CDR1 is KGHSH and CDR2 LQKENI. V lost 0 bases to trimming and J lost 2 bases, with 11 bases between them.

The sample holds a few counts of this clone. Here the CDR3 reads CSVDGRVGQETQYF. The CDR3, as DNA: TGCAGCGTTGACGGCAGGGTTGGCCAAGAGACCCAGTACTTC. V and J are TRBV29-1 and TRBJ2-5; D may be TRBD1 (5 bases). CDR1 and CDR2 from the germline V gene are SQVTM and ANQGSEA. Trimming took off 3 bases at V and 1 base at J, with 12 bases between the two ends. The CDR3 length is 14 residues.

V is TRBV29-1 and J is TRBJ1-1; 10 bases align to TRBD1. Germline CDR1 and CDR2: SQVTM and ANQGSEA. The CDR3 has 13 amino acids. J gave up 3 bases and V 5 bases, and 3 bases lay outside the gene matches. Written as DNA, the CDR3 is TGCAGCGTTCTTGGACAGGGGGACACTGAAGCTTTCTTT. Its translation is CSVLGQGDTEAFF.

The V and J genes are TRBV3-1 (or the pseudogene TRBV3-2) and TRBJ1-4; 8 bases line up with TRBD1. The CDR3 length is 17 residues. The germline V gene has CDR1 LGHDT and CDR2 YNNKEL (reference sequence). V shed 1 base and J 4 bases; nucleotides not matched to a gene: 8. CDR3 in amino acids: CASSQGTGQINNEKLFF. The CDR3 nucleotides read TGTGCCAGCAGCCAAGGGACAGGGCAAATCAATAATGAAAAACTGTTTTTT.

As to this clone: One end of the junction is discordant with germline, which a read error may explain. This chain joins TRBV16 and TRBJ2-1; 7 positions agree with TRBD2. CDR1 and CDR2 (germline): KGHSY, FQNENV. This CDR3 has 15 amino acids. CDR3 in DNA: TGTGCCAGCTTCGCTCTAGCGGCATCCTCCAATGAGCAGTTCTTC. Its protein is CASFALAASSNEQFF.

This clone was seen only once. V is TRBV4-2 and J is TRBJ2-5, with D possibly being TRBD1 (6 bases). V lost 1 base and J lost 4, with 10 bases in between. The CDR3 sequence is 14 residues long. Germline V CDR1 and CDR2: LGHNA, YNFKEQ. CDR3 DNA sequence: TGTGCCAGCAGCCAAGTGGCAGGGGTAGAGACCCAGTACTTC. Its protein is CASSQVAGVETQYF.

The chain employs TRBV4-1 and TRBJ2-5; no firm D call. The CDR3 covers 17 residues. V was trimmed by 0 bases and J by 10 bases, leaving 24 bases between them. The germline gives CDR1 MGHRA, CDR2 YSYEKL. For the CDR3, the DNA is TGCGCCAGCAGCCAAGAGTGGGCAGGCCACGGCCCACCCCTCCAGTACTTC. Its translation: CASSQEWAGHGPPLQYF.

The genes are TRBV6-2 or TRBV6-3 and TRBJ2-7; 9 bases fit TRBD1. Trimming at V came to 4 bases and at J to 2 bases, leaving 3 bases not matched to a gene. Germline CDR1 MNHEY, CDR2 SVGEGT. The CDR3 has 14 residues. The CDR3 spells CASSWRQGAYEQYF. CDR3 coding DNA: TGTGCCAGCAGTTGGAGACAGGGGGCCTACGAGCAGTACTTC.

This clone was detected only a few times. V and J are TRBV19 and TRBJ1-5, with TRBD1 as a possible D gene (5 bases). The length of the CDR3 is 14 residues. Trimming took 5 bases from V and 9 from J, leaving 17 bases between them. Germline loops: CDR1 LNHDA, CDR2 SQIVND (reference sequence). CDR3 sequence (DNA): TGTGCCAGTAGTCCGCGGGACGGTACCCGGCCCCAGCATTTT. As protein: CASSPRDGTRPQHF.